A selection of T cell receptor beta chains follows, all from one sample in a study of blood T cell repertoires in COVID-19. Clones were sequenced by immunoSEQ multiplex PCR, and TCRdb holds only the in-frame ones, with some missing. The sample yields a few hundred thousand clones, around 90% seen once. The specimen sequenced was peripheral blood. The receptors here all came from a young man who had recovered from COVID-19. Both conserved end residues are part of each CDR3. Fields, in order: J gene, V gene, CDR3 protein.

TRBJ1-3 | TRBV14 | CASSQVGPSGNTIYF
TRBJ1-4 | TRBV7-9 | CASSIQGLGEKLFF
TRBJ2-3 | TRBV19 | CASSIAFVGQTPTDTQYF
TRBJ2-1 | TRBV6-2/TRBV6-3 | CASSQLGQGNDEQFF
TRBJ1-4 | TRBV3-1/TRBV3-2 | CASSQVGIGQGREKLFF
TRBJ2-5 | TRBV12-3/TRBV12-4 | CASSFTQETQYF
TRBJ2-2 | TRBV5-1 | CASMRSGTGELFF
TRBJ2-5 | TRBV25-1 | CASSEQGAQETQYF
TRBJ2-1 | TRBV10-3 | CAITGTPGGEQFF
TRBJ1-2 | TRBV5-4 | CASSPTGSNYGYTF
TRBJ2-2 | TRBV6-1 | CASSEVVLPDRANTGELFF
TRBJ2-1 | TRBV7-2 | CASSPWTSRDEQFF
TRBJ2-5 | TRBV2 | CATKRRGVQETQYF
TRBJ2-2 | TRBV24-1 | CATSGTSGRRTGELFF
TRBJ2-2 | TRBV6-4 | CATSGQNTGELFF
TRBJ2-1 | TRBV4-3 | CASSQAASSYNEQFF
TRBJ2-7 | TRBV4-1 | CATSGTSPYEQYF
TRBJ2-7 | TRBV13 | CASSLRQGFDEQYF
TRBJ2-7 | TRBV13 | CASSQYEGTHEQYF
TRBJ1-2 | TRBV2 | CASSDWVRDSNYGYTF
TRBJ1-6 | TRBV10-3 | CAISESGRLLGNSPLHF
TRBJ1-2 | TRBV9 | CASSPAQGGYTF
TRBJ1-5 | TRBV18 | CASSGLTGGNQPQHF
TRBJ2-5 | TRBV5-1 | CASQDYAARGETQYF
TRBJ1-2 | TRBV25-1 | CASSQAGTPTGGYTF
TRBJ2-2 | TRBV5-4 | CASSPELRDTENTGELFF